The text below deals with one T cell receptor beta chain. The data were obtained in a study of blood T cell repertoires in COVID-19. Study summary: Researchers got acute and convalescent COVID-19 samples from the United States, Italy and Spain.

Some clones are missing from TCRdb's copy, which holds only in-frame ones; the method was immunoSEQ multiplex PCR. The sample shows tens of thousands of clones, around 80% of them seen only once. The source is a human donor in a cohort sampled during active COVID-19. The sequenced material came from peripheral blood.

This chain's CDR3 is CASSLGGRASGELFF. DNA for the CDR3: TGCGCCAGCAGCCTCGGGGGGCGGGCGTCCGGGGAGCTGTTTTTT. The V call is TRBV5-1, the J call TRBJ2-2; tentative D call: TRBD2 (7 bases). The CDR3 extends over 15 amino acids. Germline CDR1 SGHRS, CDR2 YFSETQ. The V gene lost 4 bases and the J gene lost 6 bases, with 16 bases spanning the gap.